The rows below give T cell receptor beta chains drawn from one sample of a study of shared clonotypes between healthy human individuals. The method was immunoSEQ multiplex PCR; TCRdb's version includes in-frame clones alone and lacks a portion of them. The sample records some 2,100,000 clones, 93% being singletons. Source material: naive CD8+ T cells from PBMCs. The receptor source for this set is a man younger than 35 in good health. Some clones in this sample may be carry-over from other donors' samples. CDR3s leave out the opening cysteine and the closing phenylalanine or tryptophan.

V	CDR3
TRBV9	ASSPYVSDTQY
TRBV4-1	ASSQRADRAYEQY
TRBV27	ASSLSVRSYNEQF
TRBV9	ASSTRQGNYGYT
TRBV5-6	ASTLDSPYEQY
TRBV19	ASSIPTWGQRYNEQF
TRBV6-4	ASSPDWHEQF
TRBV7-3	ASSPGLAEGTDTQY
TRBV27	ASRGQAPPEGYT
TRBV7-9	ASSTSTLAGSSYEQY
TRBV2	ASSESAGHYEQY
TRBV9	ASSSGQGYEQY
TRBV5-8	ASSTFRGSNTEAF
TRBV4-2	ASSQETTPSYEQY
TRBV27	ASSLGPRYEQY
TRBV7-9	ASSYDRDHEQF
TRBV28	ASSFLSDRFPGKTQY
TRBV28	ASSSPYNQPQH
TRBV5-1	ASSLDGLPYNEQF